This T cell receptor beta chain was profiled in a study of tumor-infiltrating lymphocytes in localized non-small cell lung cancer. This CDR3 spans 13 amino acids. J gave up 9 bases and V 8 bases, and 7 bases lay outside the gene matches. The germline V gene has CDR1 SGHNT and CDR2 YENEEA. Method: immunoSEQ multiplex PCR; TCRdb's copy keeps in-frame clones and lacks some. The data contain about 5,800 clones, roughly 66% of them singletons. The clonotype was recovered from a human donor with non-small cell lung cancer. V gene TRBV11-3 combines with J gene TRBJ2-1, with 10 bases that match TRBD1. The sequenced material came from uninvolved lung tissue not adjacent to the tumor. The CDR3 bases are TGTGCCAGCTCGGGACAGGGGAGGAGTGAGCAGTTCTTC. Its protein is CASSGQGRSEQFF.